A single sample gave rise to the 2 T cell receptor beta chains below, sequenced in a study of cytomegalovirus exposure and HLA in healthy donors. Primers: 60 Vbeta forward and 13 Jbeta reverse. Using immunoSEQ multiplex PCR, the repertoire was profiled, and TCRdb retains in-frame clones only, with some absent. This sample has about 140,000 clones; 66% occur once, and the top ten carry over 1.5%. Sequenced input: PBMCs. The receptors derive from a human donor in good health.

This clone was picked up a small number of times. The CDR3 loop is CASSVGGTGIETQYF. Here the CDR3 DNA reads TGTGCCAGCAGCGTAGGCGGGACAGGGATTGAGACCCAGTACTTC. The chain links TRBV9 to TRBJ2-5; 9 nucleotides agree with TRBD1. The CDR3 is made up of 15 amino acids. After removal of 0 bases from V and 5 bases from J, the junction contained 5 bases not matched to a gene. Germline V lookup: CDR1 SGDLS, CDR2 YYNGEE. Together with reference TRBV9 and TRBJ2-5, the CDR3 gives the full variable domain: DSGVTQTPKHLITATGQRVTLRCSPRSGDLSVYWYQQSLDQGLQFLIQYYNGEERAKGNILERFSAQQFPDLHSELNLSSLELGDSALYFCASSVGGTGIETQYFGPGTRLLVL.

J is TRBJ2-5 and V is TRBV20-1; 8 bases are shared with TRBD1. Germline lookup yields CDR1 DFQATT and CDR2 SNEGSKA (reference sequence). Trimming at V came to 8 bases and at J to 7 bases, leaving 6 bases not matched to a gene. This CDR3 contains 11 residues. This chain's CDR3 is CSQGADGTQYF. In DNA form, the CDR3 reads TGCAGTCAGGGGGCCGACGGGACCCAGTACTTC.